The 11 T cell receptor beta chains below come from one sample, sequenced in a study of CD8+ T cells in alopecia areata. After isolation, RNA underwent reverse transcription to generate cDNA as the sequencing template. Produced via immunoSEQ multiplex PCR; TCRdb's table is partial and in-frame only. Counted here are roughly 30,000 clones, 62% occurring once; the ten biggest clones make up about 20%. Sequencing input: NKG2D-high CD8+ T cells sorted from blood. These receptor sequences come from a human donor with alopecia areata.

V and J are TRBV5-4 and TRBJ2-5; D gene unclear. Germline lookup yields CDR1 SGHNT and CDR2 YYREEE (reference sequence). Trimming left V 4 bases short and J 3 bases short, with 13 bases between. The CDR3 has 14 residues. This CDR3 is CASSTLTEKETQYF. CDR3 nucleotides: TGTGCCAGCAGCACCCTTACAGAGAAAGAGACCCAGTACTTC. The full variable domain, its missing parts supplied by reference TRBV5-4 and TRBJ2-5, is ETGVTQSPTHLIKTRGQQVTLRCSSQSGHNTVSWYQQALGQGPQFIFQYYREEENGRGNFPPRFSGLQFPNYSSELNVNALELDDSALYLCASSTLTEKETQYFGPGTRLLVL.

The genes are TRBV14 and TRBJ2-7, with 7 nucleotides matching TRBD1. Germline lookup yields CDR1 SGHDN and CDR2 FVKESK. The CDR3 has 11 amino acids. V lost 5 bases and J lost 6; bases outside the gene matches: 1. CDR3 sequence reads: CASSRGLEQYF. CDR3 in DNA: TGTGCCAGCAGCAGGGGGCTCGAGCAGTACTTC. The variable domain in full, completed from reference TRBV14 and TRBJ2-7, reads EAGVTQFPSHSVIEKGQTVTLRCDPISGHDNLYWYRRVMGKEIKFLLHFVKESKQDESGMPNNRFLAERTGGTYSTLKVQPAELEDSGVYFCASSRGLEQYFGPGTRLTVT.

V is TRBV5-4 and J is TRBJ2-7; 8 bases fit TRBD1. V lost 4 bases, J lost 3 bases, and 6 bases stayed unmatched. This CDR3 is 14 amino acids long. CDR1 SGHNT and CDR2 YYREEE come from the germline V gene (reference sequence). The CDR3 DNA reads TGTGCCAGCAGCAAGGACAGGGCCTTCTACGAGCAGTACTTC. Translated: CASSKDRAFYEQYF.

This clone was seen more than once but under ten times. The V gene is TRBV7-9, the J gene TRBJ1-6; TRBD1 matches at 7 bases. This CDR3 is 12 amino acids long. Germline-derived CDR1 and CDR2 are SEHNR and FQNEAQ (reference sequence). Unmatched junction bases numbered 7, after V lost 5 bases and J lost 15 bases. DNA of the CDR3: TGTGCCAGCAGCCCGGGGACAGTGGGCCTCCACTTT. It yields the protein CASSPGTVGLHF.

The chain carries TRBV4-1 and TRBJ2-2; D might be TRBD2 (6 bases). Germline CDR1 is MGHRA and CDR2 is YSYEKL. The V and J ends lost 0 bases and 6 bases respectively, with 17 bases between them. The CDR3 is made up of 17 amino acids. Here the CDR3 reads CASSQDPMEGDAGELFF. The CDR3 DNA sequence: TGCGCCAGCAGCCAAGATCCCATGGAGGGCGACGCCGGGGAGCTGTTTTTT.

This chain joins TRBV7-2 and TRBJ2-1, with TRBD1 as a possible D gene (6 bases). The CDR3 loop spans 14 amino acids. Looked up from germline, CDR1 is SGHTA and CDR2 is FQGNSA. The germline V and J ends were trimmed by 5 bases and 9 bases, with 17 bases remaining between them. The CDR3 DNA is TGTGCCAGCAGCACACTGGACAGTCCGGGTGAGCAGTTCTTC. As protein: CASSTLDSPGEQFF.

V gene TRBV4-1 combines with J gene TRBJ2-3; D is possibly TRBD1 or TRBD2 (6 bases each). From germline, CDR1 is MGHRA and CDR2 YSYEKL. Trimming removed 2 bases at V and 4 bases at J, with 16 bases between. CDR3 size: 16 residues. CDR3 amino acids: CASSQQSSGAADTQYF. Here the CDR3 DNA reads TGCGCCAGCAGCCAACAGTCTTCGGGGGCGGCAGATACGCAGTATTTT.

A remark on this clone: Other DNA sequences from this sample encode an identical CDR3 as well. The rearrangement links TRBV15 to TRBJ1-1, with D hard to call. The CDR3 sequence is 13 residues long. With 1 base removed from V and 0 bases from J, the gap between germline ends came to 3 bases. Per the germline V gene, CDR1 is LNHNV and CDR2 is YYDKDF (reference sequence). DNA of the CDR3: TGTGCCACCAGCAGAGGGATGAACACTGAAGCTTTCTTT. It specifies CATSRGMNTEAFF. The variable domain in full, with the rest retrieved from reference TRBV15 and TRBJ1-1, is DAMVIQNPRYQVTQFGKPVTLSCSQTLNHNVMYWYQQKSSQAPKLLFHYYDKDFNNEADTPDNFQSRRPNTSFCFLDIRSPGLGDTAMYLCATSRGMNTEAFFGQGTRLTVV.

The chain couples TRBV15 to TRBJ1-1; D is uncertain. In germline, CDR1 is LNHNV, CDR2 YYDKDF (reference sequence). The ends were cut back, 4 bases at V and 6 bases at J, with 12 bases in the middle. The length of the CDR3 is 13 residues. In DNA, the CDR3 is TGTGCCACCAGCAAACACCCACCTCCTGAAGCTTTCTTT. This sequence encodes CATSKHPPPEAFF.

The chain is built from TRBV11-2 and TRBJ2-5; D perhaps matches TRBD1 (5 bases). V lost 3 bases to trimming and J lost 3 bases, with 5 bases between them. This CDR3 spans 12 amino acids. Germline V gene sequence: CDR1 SGHAT, CDR2 FQNNGV. The CDR3 DNA reads TGTGCCAGCAGCTTGACAGAAGAGACCCAGTACTTC. Translation gives CASSLTEETQYF.

The chain couples TRBV30 to TRBJ2-3, with TRBD1 identical over 9 bases. The CDR3 spans 14 residues. V shed 4 bases and J 4 bases; nucleotides not matched to a gene: 6. The germline CDR1 and CDR2 sequences are GTSNPN and SVGIG (reference sequence). CDR3 sequence reads: CAWMWTGDADTQYF. CDR3 sequence (DNA): TGTGCCTGGATGTGGACAGGGGATGCAGATACGCAGTATTTT.